This T cell receptor beta chain was sequenced in a study of shared clonotypes between healthy human individuals. Background on the study: Contributing individuals were two females and a few males aged 18 to 49.

Terminally differentiated effector memory CD45RA+ cells were left out of the naive CD8 fraction, which was CD45RO-negative and positively selected for CCR7. A word on this clone: Its cognate antigen is unknown. Its ends do not fully match the called genes, so a read error is possible.

The V gene's germline CDR1 is SSHAT and CDR2 FNYEAQ (reference sequence). This CDR3 region has 13 residues. Deep was the level at which the assay was run. TCRdb's table, derived via immunoSEQ multiplex PCR, lists solely in-frame clones and lacks some. The sample records about 2 million clones, roughly 95% being singletons. The study's findings and limits: Generation of non-shared clonotypes was less probable than generation of clonotypes shared by all four donors. In having few donors, the study represented limited genetic and exposure-history diversity.

The chain combines TRBV7-7 with TRBJ2-1; D possibly matches TRBD1 or TRBD2 (5 bases each). Sample: naive CD8+ T cells sorted from blood. This receptor was obtained from a man younger than 30 in good health. This CDR3 reads CASSEGWGNEQFF. The CDR3 DNA is TGTGCTAGCAGCGAGGGGTGGGGCAATGAGCAGTTCTTC.